These T cell receptor beta chains were read from a single sample in a study of blood T cell repertoires in COVID-19. This table comes from immunoSEQ multiplex PCR, and its TCRdb copy is limited to in-frame clones, with some not included. Of about 480,000 clones in the sample, roughly 88% were seen once. The material sequenced was PBMCs or T cells enriched from blood (not recorded which). The receptors come from a woman in her forties who had recovered from COVID-19. CDR3s include the opening cysteine and the closing phenylalanine or tryptophan. A D gene is named only where the DNA matches it firmly. Only part of the rows carry a size: once, few, many, or a class if the clone is expanded.

J: TRBJ1-4
V: TRBV25-1
D: TRBD1
size: .
DNA: TGTGCCAGCAGTGAGCCAGGGGGGACTAATGAAAAACTGTTTTTT
CDR3: CASSEPGGTNEKLFF

J: TRBJ2-1
V: TRBV10-3
D: TRBD2
size: .
DNA: TGTGCCATCAGTGATATTAGCGGGTCCCACAATGAGCAGTTCTTC
CDR3: CAISDISGSHNEQFF

J: TRBJ2-7
V: TRBV6-5
D: .
size: many
DNA: TGTGCCAGCAGTTATTCCGGGACACCGGAAGGGAAGCAGTACTTC
CDR3: CASSYSGTPEGKQYF

J: TRBJ2-2
V: TRBV9
D: .
size: .
DNA: TGTGCCAGCAGGCCGGGGGGCCGTTGGAACACCGGGGAGCTGTTTTTT
CDR3: CASRPGGRWNTGELFF

J: TRBJ2-7
V: TRBV28
D: .
size: .
DNA: TGTGCCAGCACTTTTCACTCCTACGAGCAGTACTTC
CDR3: CASTFHSYEQYF

J: TRBJ2-7
V: TRBV11-2
D: TRBD2
size: .
DNA: TGTGCCAGCAGCTTACTGCCGGGAGGCTACGAGCAGTACTTC
CDR3: CASSLLPGGYEQYF

J: TRBJ1-2
V: TRBV6-1
D: TRBD1
size: .
DNA: TGTGCCAGCAGTGAACACAGGGGAGGCTATGGCTACACCTTC
CDR3: CASSEHRGGYGYTF

J: TRBJ2-7
V: TRBV7-2
D: .
size: .
DNA: TGTGCCAGCACCAGGGGTGGCGAGCAGTACTTC
CDR3: CASTRGGEQYF

J: TRBJ1-6
V: TRBV9
D: .
size: .
DNA: TGTGCCAGCAGCGTAGATCGGGTGTCCTCACCCCTCCACTTT
CDR3: CASSVDRVSSPLHF

J: TRBJ2-5
V: TRBV19
D: .
size: .
DNA: TGTGCCAGTAGTAAAGGTGGGGCCGCTCTAACCCAGGGGACCCAGTACTTC
CDR3: CASSKGGAALTQGTQYF

J: TRBJ2-7
V: TRBV5-1
D: TRBD1
size: .
DNA: TGCGCCAGCAGCAGGGGGCGCTTCGACGAGCAGTACTTC
CDR3: CASSRGRFDEQYF

J: TRBJ1-1
V: TRBV6-5
D: TRBD1
size: .
DNA: TGTGCCAGCAGTTACACGGGACAGACGAACACTGAAGCTTTCTTT
CDR3: CASSYTGQTNTEAFF

J: TRBJ2-2
V: TRBV24-1
D: TRBD1
size: .
DNA: TGTGCCACCAGTGATTCCAGGGGGCGAAGGACCGGGGAGCTGTTTTTT
CDR3: CATSDSRGRRTGELFF

J: TRBJ1-4
V: TRBV15
D: TRBD1
size: .
DNA: TGTGCCACCAGCCCGACAGGGGAGAAACTGTTTTTT
CDR3: CATSPTGEKLFF

J: TRBJ1-1
V: TRBV19
D: .
size: .
DNA: TGTGCCAGTAGTATACGCAGGAACACTGAAGCTTTCTTT
CDR3: CASSIRRNTEAFF

J: TRBJ2-2
V: TRBV27
D: TRBD2
size: .
DNA: TGTGCCAGCAGTTTATATCCAGCGGGAGCGAACACCGGGGAGCTGTTTTTT
CDR3: CASSLYPAGANTGELFF

J: TRBJ2-7
V: TRBV13
D: .
size: .
DNA: TGTGCCAGCAGCTCCCGACAGGCCAACTCCTACGAGCAGTACTTC
CDR3: CASSSRQANSYEQYF

J: TRBJ2-2
V: TRBV6-5
D: .
size: .
DNA: TGTGCCAGCAGCCCCCTGACATACACCGGGGAGCTGTTTTTT
CDR3: CASSPLTYTGELFF

J: TRBJ2-7
V: TRBV10-3
D: .
size: .
DNA: TGTGCCATCAGTGTAAGTCCCAGGTCCTACGAGCAGTACTTC
CDR3: CAISVSPRSYEQYF

J: TRBJ2-7
V: TRBV27
D: TRBD1
size: .
DNA: TGTGCCAGCAGTGCAGGACAGGGGTACTACGAGCAGTACTTC
CDR3: CASSAGQGYYEQYF

J: TRBJ2-1
V: TRBV14
D: TRBD2
size: .
DNA: TGTGCCAGCAGCCAAGTCGTTTCCGGGAGGGGGAACAATGAGCAGTTCTTC
CDR3: CASSQVVSGRGNNEQFF

J: TRBJ2-7
V: TRBV27
D: TRBD2
size: .
DNA: TGTGCCAGCAGATTTGGAATGGTAGCGGGATCCGAGCAGTACTTC
CDR3: CASRFGMVAGSEQYF

J: TRBJ1-5
V: TRBV7-9
D: .
size: .
DNA: TGTGCCAGCAGTGCGGGGGGAGACAGCAATCAGCCCCAGCATTTT
CDR3: CASSAGGDSNQPQHF

J: TRBJ2-1
V: TRBV7-9
D: TRBD2
size: .
DNA: TGTGCCAGCAGCCCACCGGGACTAGCGGACTACAATGAGCAGTTCTTC
CDR3: CASSPPGLADYNEQFF

J: TRBJ1-1
V: TRBV7-2
D: TRBD1
size: .
DNA: TGTGCCAGCAGCCCTAGGGCAGGGGGCACTGAAGCTTTCTTT
CDR3: CASSPRAGGTEAFF

J: TRBJ2-7
V: TRBV28
D: .
size: .
DNA: TGTGCCAGCAGCTATTCTGGGGGAGGATCGGACGAGCAGTACTTC
CDR3: CASSYSGGGSDEQYF

J: TRBJ1-2
V: TRBV14
D: TRBD1
size: .
DNA: TGTGCCAGCAGCCAATATCAGGGGGCGGGCGGAAACTATGGCTACACCTTC
CDR3: CASSQYQGAGGNYGYTF

J: TRBJ2-1
V: TRBV2
D: TRBD1
size: .
DNA: TGTGCCAGCACACAGGGGTATGAGCAGTTCTTC
CDR3: CASTQGYEQFF

J: TRBJ2-2
V: TRBV12-3/TRBV12-4
D: .
size: .
DNA: TGTGCCAGCAGTTTTCGGTTCGAGCTGTTTTTT
CDR3: CASSFRFELFF

J: TRBJ1-2
V: TRBV6-5
D: TRBD1
size: .
DNA: TGTGCCAGCAGTTCCGACGGACAGGGCTCTGGCTACACCTTC
CDR3: CASSSDGQGSGYTF

J: TRBJ2-6
V: TRBV7-8
D: .
size: .
DNA: TGTGCCAGCAGCCCCCGCAGGGGCGAAGGGGCCAACGTCCTGACTTTC
CDR3: CASSPRRGEGANVLTF

J: TRBJ2-2
V: TRBV15
D: TRBD1
size: .
DNA: TGTGCCACCCGGACAGGGGCCAACACCGGGGAGCTGTTTTTT
CDR3: CATRTGANTGELFF

J: TRBJ1-2
V: TRBV19
D: TRBD1
size: .
DNA: TGTGCCAGTAGTGCCCGGGGACAGGAGGAAAAATCCTATGGCTACACCTTC
CDR3: CASSARGQEEKSYGYTF

J: TRBJ1-2
V: TRBV27
D: TRBD1
size: .
DNA: TGTGCCAGCAGTTTAGGAGGGGGCGGCTACACCTTC
CDR3: CASSLGGGGYTF

J: TRBJ2-7
V: TRBV5-4
D: TRBD1
size: .
DNA: TGTGCCAGCAGCCTCCGACAGGGGGCGTTCTACGAGCAGTACTTC
CDR3: CASSLRQGAFYEQYF

J: TRBJ2-5
V: TRBV7-2
D: .
size: .
DNA: TGTGCCAGCAGCTTAAACAGGGGAGGCTCGGAGACCCAGTACTTC
CDR3: CASSLNRGGSETQYF

J: TRBJ2-1
V: TRBV12-3/TRBV12-4
D: .
size: .
DNA: TGTGCCAGCAGTTTTGGAGGGGGCTATGAGCAGTTCTTC
CDR3: CASSFGGGYEQFF

J: TRBJ1-2
V: TRBV9
D: .
size: .
DNA: TGTGCCAGCAGCGTGGGTGTTCAGGCTAACTATGGCTACACCTTC
CDR3: CASSVGVQANYGYTF

J: TRBJ2-3
V: TRBV11-3
D: .
size: .
DNA: TGTGCCAGCAGCTTAGGTAGCAGATACGCAGATACGCAGTATTTT
CDR3: CASSLGSRYADTQYF

J: TRBJ2-1
V: TRBV7-9
D: .
size: .
DNA: TGTGCCAGCAGCCAGATGGGAGGCTCTGACAATGAGCAGTTCTTC
CDR3: CASSQMGGSDNEQFF

J: TRBJ2-5
V: TRBV29-1
D: TRBD2
size: .
DNA: TGCAGCGTTAGGGAGACTAGCGGGAGTGAGACCCAGTACTTC
CDR3: CSVRETSGSETQYF

J: TRBJ2-1
V: TRBV7-6
D: .
size: .
DNA: TGTGCCAGCAACGGTCCGAATCCTAATGAGCAGTTCTTC
CDR3: CASNGPNPNEQFF

J: TRBJ1-2
V: TRBV4-2
D: .
size: .
DNA: TGTGCCAGCAGCCAACAAATCAGGAAAGGCCCTTGGGGCTACACCTTC
CDR3: CASSQQIRKGPWGYTF

J: TRBJ2-7
V: TRBV6-5
D: .
size: once
DNA: TGTGCCAGCAGACAACCGGGACACTCTTTCTACGAGCAGTACTTC
CDR3: CASRQPGHSFYEQYF

J: TRBJ2-7
V: TRBV4-1
D: TRBD1
size: .
DNA: TGCGCCAGCAGCCAGCCGACGGGACAGGGGTACTACGAGCAGTACTTC
CDR3: CASSQPTGQGYYEQYF

J: TRBJ2-7
V: TRBV7-2
D: TRBD2
size: few
DNA: TGTGCCAGCAGCCCGCTTGGTACTAGCGGGACCTACGAGCAGTACTTC
CDR3: CASSPLGTSGTYEQYF

J: TRBJ1-1
V: TRBV7-2
D: .
size: .
DNA: TGTGCCAGCAGCCCCGAGCGCATGAACACTGAAGCTTTCTTT
CDR3: CASSPERMNTEAFF

J: TRBJ2-1
V: TRBV5-1
D: .
size: .
DNA: TGCGCCAGCAGCCCCGGGACTTTAACCCTACTACACAATGAGCAGTTCTTC
CDR3: CASSPGTLTLLHNEQFF

J: TRBJ1-5
V: TRBV21-1
D: .
size: .
DNA: TGTGCCAGCAGCAAATTTCGCATGGATGGAGGGAGGGAATTTAGGCCCCAGCATTTT
CDR3: CASSKFRMDGGREFRPQHF

J: TRBJ2-3
V: TRBV12-3/TRBV12-4
D: .
size: .
DNA: TGTGCCAGCAGTTTGGAAGGAGGAGATACGCAGTATTTT
CDR3: CASSLEGGDTQYF

J: TRBJ1-2
V: TRBV7-9
D: TRBD1
size: .
DNA: TGTGCCAGCAGCTCCCGACAGGGAGATGGCTACACCTTC
CDR3: CASSSRQGDGYTF

J: TRBJ2-2
V: TRBV5-1
D: TRBD1
size: .
DNA: TGCGCCAGCAACGGACAGGGGGCCAGCGGGGAGCTGTTTTTT
CDR3: CASNGQGASGELFF

J: TRBJ2-3
V: TRBV3-1/TRBV3-2
D: .
size: .
DNA: TGTGCCAGCAGTCATGCTCAGGGAATGGATACGCAGTATTTT
CDR3: CASSHAQGMDTQYF

J: TRBJ2-7
V: TRBV5-5
D: TRBD2
size: .
DNA: TGTGCCAGCAGCCCCGGGACTAGCCTCCCCTACGAGCAGTACTTC
CDR3: CASSPGTSLPYEQYF